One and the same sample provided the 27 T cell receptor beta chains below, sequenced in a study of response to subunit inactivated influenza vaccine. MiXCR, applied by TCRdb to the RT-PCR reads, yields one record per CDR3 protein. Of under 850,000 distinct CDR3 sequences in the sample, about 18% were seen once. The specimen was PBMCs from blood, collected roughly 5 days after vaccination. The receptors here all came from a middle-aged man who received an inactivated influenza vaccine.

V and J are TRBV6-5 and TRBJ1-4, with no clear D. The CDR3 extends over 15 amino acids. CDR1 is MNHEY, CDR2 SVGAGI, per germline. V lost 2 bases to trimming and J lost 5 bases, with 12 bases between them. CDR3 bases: TGTGCCAGCAGTTACCCCCCAGGAGTAAATGAAAAACTGTTTTTT. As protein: CASSYPPGVNEKLFF.

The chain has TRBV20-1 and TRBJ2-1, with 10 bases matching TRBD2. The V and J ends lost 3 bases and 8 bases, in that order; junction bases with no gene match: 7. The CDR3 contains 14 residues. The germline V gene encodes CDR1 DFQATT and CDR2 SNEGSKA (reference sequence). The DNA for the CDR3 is TGCAGTGCTAGGAAATCTAGCGGGAGCTATGAGCAGTTCTTC. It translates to CSARKSSGSYEQFF.

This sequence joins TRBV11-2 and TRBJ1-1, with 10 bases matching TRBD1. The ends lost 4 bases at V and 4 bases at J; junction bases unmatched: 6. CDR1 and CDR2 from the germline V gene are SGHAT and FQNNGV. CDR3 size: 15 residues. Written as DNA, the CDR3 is TGTGCCAGCAGCTCTGGGACAGGGGACTTCACTGAAGCTTTCTTT. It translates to CASSSGTGDFTEAFF.

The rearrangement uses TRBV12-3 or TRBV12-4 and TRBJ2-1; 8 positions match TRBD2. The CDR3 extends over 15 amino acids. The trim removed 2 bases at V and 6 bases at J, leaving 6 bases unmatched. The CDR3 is CASSLRGGTSNEQFF. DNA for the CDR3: TGTGCCAGCAGTTTACGAGGCGGGACTAGCAATGAGCAGTTCTTC.

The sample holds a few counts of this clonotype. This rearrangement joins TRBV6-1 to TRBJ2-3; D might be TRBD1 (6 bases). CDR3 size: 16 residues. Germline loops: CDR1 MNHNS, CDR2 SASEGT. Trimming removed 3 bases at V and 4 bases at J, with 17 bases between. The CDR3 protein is CASSDRTVGAADTQYF. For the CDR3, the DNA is TGTGCCAGCAGTGACCGGACAGTGGGTGCTGCAGATACGCAGTATTTT.

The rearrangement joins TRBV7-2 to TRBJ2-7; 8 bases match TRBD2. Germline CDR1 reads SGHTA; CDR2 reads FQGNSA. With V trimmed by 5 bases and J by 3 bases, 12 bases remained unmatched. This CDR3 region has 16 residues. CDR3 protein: CASSPAGTREGYEQYF. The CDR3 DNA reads TGTGCCAGCAGCCCAGCCGGGACTAGAGAGGGCTACGAGCAGTACTTC.

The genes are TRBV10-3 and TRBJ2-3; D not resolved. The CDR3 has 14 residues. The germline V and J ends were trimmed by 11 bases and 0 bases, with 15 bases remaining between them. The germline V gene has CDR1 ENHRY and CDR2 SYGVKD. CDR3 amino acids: CASRLGSSTDTQYF. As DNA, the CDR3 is TGTGCCTCCAGACTGGGGTCCAGCACAGATACGCAGTATTTT.

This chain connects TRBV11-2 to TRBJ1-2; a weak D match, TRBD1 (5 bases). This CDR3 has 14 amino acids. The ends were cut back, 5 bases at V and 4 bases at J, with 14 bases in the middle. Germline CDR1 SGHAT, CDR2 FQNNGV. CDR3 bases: TGTGCCAGCAGCCATGGGACTGCCGGCTATGGCTACACCTTC. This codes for CASSHGTAGYGYTF.

DNA for the CDR3: TGCAGTGCTAGAGATGGGAGGGGAGGGGATACGCAGTATTTT. Its translation: CSARDGRGGDTQYF. The rearrangement uses TRBV20-1 and TRBJ2-3; 7 bases map to TRBD2. Germline V gene sequence: CDR1 DFQATT, CDR2 SNEGSKA (reference sequence). Germline trimming cut 0 bases from V and 6 bases from J; bases unmatched to any gene: 6. CDR3 length equals 14 residues.

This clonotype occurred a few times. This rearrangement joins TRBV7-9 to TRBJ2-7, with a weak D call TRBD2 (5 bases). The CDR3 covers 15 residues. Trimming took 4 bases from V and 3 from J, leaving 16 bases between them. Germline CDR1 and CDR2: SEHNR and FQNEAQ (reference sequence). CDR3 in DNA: TGTGCCAGCAGCTCGTCGGGAAGCGCTATCTACGAGCAGTACTTC. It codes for CASSSSGSAIYEQYF.

Here the CDR3 DNA reads TGTGCCAGCAGCTTATTTCCGGCGGGGAACACCGGGGAGCTGTTTTTT. It specifies CASSLFPAGNTGELFF. J is TRBJ2-2 and V is TRBV7-6; a weak D match, TRBD2 (5 bases). CDR3 length: 16 residues. Germline lookup yields CDR1 SGHVS and CDR2 FNYEAQ. V was shortened by 2 bases and J by 1 base, with 11 bases between the two germline ends.

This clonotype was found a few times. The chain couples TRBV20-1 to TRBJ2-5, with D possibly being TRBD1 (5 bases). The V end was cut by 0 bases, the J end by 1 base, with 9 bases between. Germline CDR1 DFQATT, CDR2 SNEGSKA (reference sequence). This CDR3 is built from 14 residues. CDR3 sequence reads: CSARDRQTQETQYF. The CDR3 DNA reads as TGCAGTGCTAGAGATCGACAGACCCAAGAGACCCAGTACTTC.

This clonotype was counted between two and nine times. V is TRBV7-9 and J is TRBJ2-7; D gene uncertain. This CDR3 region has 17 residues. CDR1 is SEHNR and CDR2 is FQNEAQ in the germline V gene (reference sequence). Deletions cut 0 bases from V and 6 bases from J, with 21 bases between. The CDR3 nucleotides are TGTGCCAGCAGCTTAGCGCGGATTAGCTCATACAAGACCGAGCAGTACTTC. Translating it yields CASSLARISSYKTEQYF.

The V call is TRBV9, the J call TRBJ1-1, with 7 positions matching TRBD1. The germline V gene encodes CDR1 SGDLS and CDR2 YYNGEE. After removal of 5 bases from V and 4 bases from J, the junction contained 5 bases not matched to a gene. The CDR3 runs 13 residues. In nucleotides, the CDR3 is TGTGCCAGCAGGGGAACAGGGGCCACTGAAGCTTTCTTT. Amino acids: CASRGTGATEAFF.

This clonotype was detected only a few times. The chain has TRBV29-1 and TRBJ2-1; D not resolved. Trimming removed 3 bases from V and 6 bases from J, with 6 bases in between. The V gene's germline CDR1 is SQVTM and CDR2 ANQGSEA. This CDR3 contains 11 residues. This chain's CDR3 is CSVDPSNEQFF. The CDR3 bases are TGCAGCGTTGACCCTTCCAATGAGCAGTTCTTC.

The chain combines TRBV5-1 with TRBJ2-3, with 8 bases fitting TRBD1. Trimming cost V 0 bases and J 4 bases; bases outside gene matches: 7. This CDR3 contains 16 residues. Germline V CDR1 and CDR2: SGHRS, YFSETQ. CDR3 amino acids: CASSLDHRGISDTQYF. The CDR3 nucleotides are TGCGCCAGCAGCTTGGACCACAGGGGGATCTCAGATACGCAGTATTTT.

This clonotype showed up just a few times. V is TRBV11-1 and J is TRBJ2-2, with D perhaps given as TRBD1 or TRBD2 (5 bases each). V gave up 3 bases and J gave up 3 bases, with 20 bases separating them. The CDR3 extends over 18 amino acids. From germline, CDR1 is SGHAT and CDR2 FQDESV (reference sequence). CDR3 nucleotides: TGTGCCAGCAGCTTGTCCCGGTGGAATGGGGGATACACCGGGGAGCTGTTTTTT. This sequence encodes CASSLSRWNGGYTGELFF.

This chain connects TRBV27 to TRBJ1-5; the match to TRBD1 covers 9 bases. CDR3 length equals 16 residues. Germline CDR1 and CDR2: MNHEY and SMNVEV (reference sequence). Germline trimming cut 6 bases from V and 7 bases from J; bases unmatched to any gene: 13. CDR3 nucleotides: TGTGCCAGCAGAGGTACCGGGACAGGGTCGAGACAGCCCCAGCATTTT. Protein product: CASRGTGTGSRQPQHF.

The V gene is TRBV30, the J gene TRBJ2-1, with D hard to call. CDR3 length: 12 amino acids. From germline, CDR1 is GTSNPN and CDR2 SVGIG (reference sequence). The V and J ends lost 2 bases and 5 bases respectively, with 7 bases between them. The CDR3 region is CAWSSWHNEQFF. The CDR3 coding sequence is TGTGCCTGGAGTTCCTGGCACAATGAGCAGTTCTTC. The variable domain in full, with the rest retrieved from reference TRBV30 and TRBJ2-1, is SQTIHQWPATLVQPVGSPLSLECTVEGTSNPNLYWYRQAAGRGLQLLFYSVGIGQISSEVPQNLSASRPQDRQFILSSKKLLLSDSGFYLCAWSSWHNEQFFGPGTRLTVL.

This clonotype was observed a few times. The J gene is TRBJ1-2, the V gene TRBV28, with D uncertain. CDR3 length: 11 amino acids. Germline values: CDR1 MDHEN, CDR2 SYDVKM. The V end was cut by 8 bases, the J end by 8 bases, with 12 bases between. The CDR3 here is CASRSGRGYTF. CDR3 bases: TGTGCCAGCCGCTCTGGTCGGGGCTACACCTTC.

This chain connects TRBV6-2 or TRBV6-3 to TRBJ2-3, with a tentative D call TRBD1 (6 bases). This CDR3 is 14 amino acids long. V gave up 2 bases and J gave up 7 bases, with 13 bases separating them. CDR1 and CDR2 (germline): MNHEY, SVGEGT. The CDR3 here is CASSYIQGSNTQYF. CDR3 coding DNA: TGTGCCAGCAGTTACATTCAGGGGTCGAATACGCAGTATTTT.

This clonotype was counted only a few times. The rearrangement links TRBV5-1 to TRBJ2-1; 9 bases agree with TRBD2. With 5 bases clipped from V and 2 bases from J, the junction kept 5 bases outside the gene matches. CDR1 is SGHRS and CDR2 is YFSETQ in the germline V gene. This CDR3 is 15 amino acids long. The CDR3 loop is CASRGGGGAYNEQFF. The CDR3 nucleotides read TGCGCCAGCAGGGGCGGCGGGGGGGCCTACAATGAGCAGTTCTTC.

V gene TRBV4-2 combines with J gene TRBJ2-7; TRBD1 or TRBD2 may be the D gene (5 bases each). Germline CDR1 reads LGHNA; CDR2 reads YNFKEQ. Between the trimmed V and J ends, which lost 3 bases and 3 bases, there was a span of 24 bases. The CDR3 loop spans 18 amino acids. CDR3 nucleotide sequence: TGTGCCAGCAGCCAGGGTCCATTACCGGGGCAAGGGTACTACGAGCAGTACTTC. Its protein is CASSQGPLPGQGYYEQYF.

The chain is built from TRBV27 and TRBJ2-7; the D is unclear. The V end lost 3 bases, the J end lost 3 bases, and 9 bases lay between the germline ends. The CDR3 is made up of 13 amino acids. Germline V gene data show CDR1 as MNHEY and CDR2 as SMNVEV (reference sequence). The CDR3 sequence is CASSFTANYEQYF. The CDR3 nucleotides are TGTGCCAGCAGTTTTACAGCAAACTACGAGCAGTACTTC.

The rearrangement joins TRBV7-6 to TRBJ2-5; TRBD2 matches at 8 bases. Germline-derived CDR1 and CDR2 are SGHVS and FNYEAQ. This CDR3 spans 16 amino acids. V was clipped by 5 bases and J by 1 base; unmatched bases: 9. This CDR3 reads CASSILAGGFQETQYF. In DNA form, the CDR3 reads TGTGCCAGCAGCATTCTAGCGGGCGGATTCCAAGAGACCCAGTACTTC. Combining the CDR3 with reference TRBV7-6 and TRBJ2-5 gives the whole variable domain GAGVSQSPRYKVTKRGQDVALRCDPISGHVSLYWYRQALGQGPEFLTYFNYEAQQDKSGLPNDRFSAERPEGSISTLTIQRTEQRDSAMYRCASSILAGGFQETQYFGPGTRLLVL.

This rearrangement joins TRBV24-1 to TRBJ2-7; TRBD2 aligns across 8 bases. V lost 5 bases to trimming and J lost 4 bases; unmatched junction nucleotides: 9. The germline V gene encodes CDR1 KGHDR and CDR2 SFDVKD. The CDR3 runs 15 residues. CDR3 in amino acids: CATSGGTGGLYEQYF. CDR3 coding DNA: TGTGCCACCAGTGGAGGAACGGGAGGGCTGTACGAGCAGTACTTC.

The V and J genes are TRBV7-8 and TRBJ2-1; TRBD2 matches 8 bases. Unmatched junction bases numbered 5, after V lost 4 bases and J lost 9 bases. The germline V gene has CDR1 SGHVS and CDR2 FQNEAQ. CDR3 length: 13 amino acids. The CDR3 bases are TGTGCCAGCAGCTATGGACTAGCAAGTGAGCAGTTCTTC. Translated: CASSYGLASEQFF.